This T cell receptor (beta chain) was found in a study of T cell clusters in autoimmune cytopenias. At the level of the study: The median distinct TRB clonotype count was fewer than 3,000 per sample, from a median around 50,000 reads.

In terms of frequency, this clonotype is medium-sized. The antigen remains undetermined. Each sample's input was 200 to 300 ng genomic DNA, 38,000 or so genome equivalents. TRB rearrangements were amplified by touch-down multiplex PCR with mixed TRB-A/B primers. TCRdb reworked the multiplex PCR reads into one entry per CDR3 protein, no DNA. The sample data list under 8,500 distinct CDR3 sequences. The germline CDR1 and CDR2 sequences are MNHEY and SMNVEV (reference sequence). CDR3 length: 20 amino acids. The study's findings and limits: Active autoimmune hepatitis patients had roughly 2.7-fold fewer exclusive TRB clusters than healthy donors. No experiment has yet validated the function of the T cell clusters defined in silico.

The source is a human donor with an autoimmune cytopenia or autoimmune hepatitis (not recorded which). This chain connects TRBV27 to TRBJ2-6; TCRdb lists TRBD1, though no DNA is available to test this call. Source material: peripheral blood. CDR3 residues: CASSLAAVTDLVYGANVLTF.